This T cell receptor beta chain was identified in a study of TIL therapy for anti-PD-1-resistant metastatic lung cancer. Time point described: pre-treatment sample, taken before nivolumab and TIL therapy. The tumor samples were excised metastases, mostly pleural nodules or supraclavicular lymph nodes. The immunoSEQ assay was v3. Sequencing was performed with immunoSEQ multiplex PCR; in TCRdb, only in-frame clones are kept and a portion is missing. The repertoire holds thousands of clones, with roughly 67% as singletons. Source: tumor tissue, taken at baseline. The receptor was derived from a man between 65 and 85 years old with non-small cell lung cancer.

The chain's CDR3 is CASSLAGGRSEQFF. CDR3 nucleotides: TGTGCCAGCAGCTTAGCGGGAGGGCGTAGTGAGCAGTTCTTC. The chain uses TRBV7-2 and TRBJ2-1, with TRBD2 matching over 7 bases. Germline CDR1 and CDR2: SGHTA and FQGNSA. After removal of 0 bases from V and 9 bases from J, the junction contained 5 bases not matched to a gene. The CDR3 extends over 14 amino acids. The full variable domain, with the rest looked up from reference TRBV7-2 and TRBJ2-1, is GAGVSQSPSNKVTEKGKDVELRCDPISGHTALYWYRQSLGQGLEFLIYFQGNSAPDKSGLPSDRFSAERTGGSVSTLTIQRTQQEDSAVYLCASSLAGGRSEQFFGPGTRLTVL.